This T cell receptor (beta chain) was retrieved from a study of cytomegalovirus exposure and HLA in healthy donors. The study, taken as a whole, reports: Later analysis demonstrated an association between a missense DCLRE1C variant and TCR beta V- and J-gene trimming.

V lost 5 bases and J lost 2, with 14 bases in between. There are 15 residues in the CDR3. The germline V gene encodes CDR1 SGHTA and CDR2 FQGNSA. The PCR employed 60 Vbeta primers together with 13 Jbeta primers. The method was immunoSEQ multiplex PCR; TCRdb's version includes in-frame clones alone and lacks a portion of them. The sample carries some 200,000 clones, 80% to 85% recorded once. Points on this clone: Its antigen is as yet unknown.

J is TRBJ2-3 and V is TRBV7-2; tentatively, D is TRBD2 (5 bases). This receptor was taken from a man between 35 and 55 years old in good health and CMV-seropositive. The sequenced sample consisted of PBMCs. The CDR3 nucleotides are TGTGCCAGCAGCCATACACTAGGTTTCACAGATACGCAGTATTTT. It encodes CASSHTLGFTDTQYF.